This T cell receptor beta chain originates from a study of a mutant IDH1 vaccine in newly diagnosed glioma. This clone was seen more than once but under ten times. Its matching antigen is unknown. Profiling relied on immunoSEQ multiplex PCR, and the TCRdb table lists in-frame clones only, not all of them. The data show some 33,000 clones, roughly 80% seen once. Time point of the sample: week 35, safety follow-up. With topical imiquimod, each dose of the vaccine consisted of 300 ug of mutant IDH1 20-mer peptide. Eight vaccine doses were administered to patients at weeks 1, 3, 5, 7, 11, 15, 19 and 23. The germline gives CDR1 ENHRY, CDR2 SYGVKD. After removal of 6 bases from V and 1 base from J, the junction contained 6 bases not matched to a gene. The CDR3 totals 16 residues.

Sequenced here: PBMCs, sampled from a glioma patient whose treatment included an IDH1 peptide vaccine. The sequence derives from a woman in her thirties with glioma. Some clones in this sample may be carry-over from other donors' samples. The rearrangement uses TRBV10-3 and TRBJ2-5; TRBD2 matches at 12 bases. The CDR3 sequence: CAIRGTSGPLQETQYF. Written as DNA, the CDR3 is TGTGCCATCAGGGGGACTAGCGGGCCCCTCCAAGAGACCCAGTACTTC.